The 5 T cell receptor beta chains below come from one sample, sequenced in a study of blood T cell repertoires in COVID-19. The repertoire was sequenced with immunoSEQ multiplex PCR; TCRdb's copy has only in-frame clones and lacks some. The table shows about 200,000 clones, with approximately 90% occurring only once. Sequenced input: peripheral blood. The receptors here all came from a man in his fifties or sixties with COVID-19, enrolled during active disease.

The chain couples TRBV28 to TRBJ2-1; 7 nucleotides align to TRBD1. V gave up 5 bases and J gave up 8 bases; unmatched junction bases: 9. The germline CDR1 and CDR2 sequences are MDHEN and SYDVKM. CDR3 size: 14 residues. The CDR3 spells CASSTWTGLHEQFF. CDR3 sequence (DNA): TGTGCCAGCAGTACGTGGACAGGTCTCCATGAGCAGTTCTTC.

This sequence joins TRBV10-3 and TRBJ2-3; 10 bases fit TRBD2. Per germline, CDR1 ENHRY and CDR2 SYGVKD. V dropped 6 bases and J dropped 0; count of bases not matched to a gene: 6. The CDR3 spans 16 residues. DNA for the CDR3: TGTGCCATCAGGGATTGGACTAGCGGAAGCACAGATACGCAGTATTTT. This gives the protein CAIRDWTSGSTDTQYF.

This chain connects TRBV19 to TRBJ2-5, with 7 bases fitting TRBD1. Germline loops: CDR1 LNHDA, CDR2 SQIVND (reference sequence). This CDR3 spans 13 amino acids. J gave up 2 bases and V 6 bases, and 3 bases lay outside the gene matches. The CDR3 loop reads CASSGTEQETQYF. Written as DNA, the CDR3 is TGTGCCAGTAGCGGGACAGAGCAAGAGACCCAGTACTTC.

The chain joins TRBV7-3 to TRBJ2-3; a possible D gene is TRBD1 (5 bases). Germline values: CDR1 SGHTA, CDR2 FQGTGA. This CDR3 has 15 residues. The germline V and J ends were trimmed by 4 bases and 1 base, with 12 bases remaining between them. The CDR3: CASSYQGGRTDTQYF. As DNA, the CDR3 is TGTGCCAGCAGCTATCAGGGTGGGCGCACAGATACGCAGTATTTT.

The chain carries TRBV6-6 and TRBJ2-1, with D maybe TRBD1 (6 bases). The CDR3 contains 14 residues. Trimming cost V 4 bases and J 6 bases, with 13 bases left between them. Germline CDR1 is MNHNY and CDR2 is SVGAGI (reference sequence). CDR3 sequence: CASSSQQGSNEQFF. CDR3 bases: TGTGCCAGCAGTTCTCAACAGGGCTCCAATGAGCAGTTCTTC.